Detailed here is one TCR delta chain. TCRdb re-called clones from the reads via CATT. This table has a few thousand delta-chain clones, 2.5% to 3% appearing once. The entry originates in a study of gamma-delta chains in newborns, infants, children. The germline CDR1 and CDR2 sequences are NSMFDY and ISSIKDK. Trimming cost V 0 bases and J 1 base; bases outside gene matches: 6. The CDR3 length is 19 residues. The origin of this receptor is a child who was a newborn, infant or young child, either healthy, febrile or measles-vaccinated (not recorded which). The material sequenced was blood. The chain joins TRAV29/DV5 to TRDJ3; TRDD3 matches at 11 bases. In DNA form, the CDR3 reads TGTGCAGCAAGCGGGGTGGGGGATACGCGGTCCTGGGACACCCGACAGATGTTTTTC. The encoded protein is CAASGVGDTRSWDTRQMFF.